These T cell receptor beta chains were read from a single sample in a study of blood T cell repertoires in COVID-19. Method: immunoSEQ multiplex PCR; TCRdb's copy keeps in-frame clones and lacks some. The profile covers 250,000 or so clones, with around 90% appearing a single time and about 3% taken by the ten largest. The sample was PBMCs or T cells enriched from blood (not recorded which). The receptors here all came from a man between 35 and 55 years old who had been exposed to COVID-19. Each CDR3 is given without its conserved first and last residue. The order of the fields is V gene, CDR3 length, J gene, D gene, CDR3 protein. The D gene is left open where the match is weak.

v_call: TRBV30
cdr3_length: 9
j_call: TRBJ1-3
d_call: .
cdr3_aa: AWSVRTIIY

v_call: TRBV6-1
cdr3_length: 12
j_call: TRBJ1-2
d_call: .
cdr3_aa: ASSERGFFEGYT

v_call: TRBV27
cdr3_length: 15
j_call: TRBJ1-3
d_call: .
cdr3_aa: ASSLTGRESSGNTIY

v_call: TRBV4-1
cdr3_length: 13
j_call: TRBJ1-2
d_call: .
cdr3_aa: ASSQPATGLYGYT

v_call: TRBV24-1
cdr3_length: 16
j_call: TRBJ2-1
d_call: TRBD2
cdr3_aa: ATSQQAGGPSSYNEQF

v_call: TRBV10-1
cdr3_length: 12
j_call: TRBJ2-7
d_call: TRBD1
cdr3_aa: ASSHRDRFYEQY

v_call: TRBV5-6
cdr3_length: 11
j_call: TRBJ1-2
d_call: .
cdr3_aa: ASSFSGAGGYT

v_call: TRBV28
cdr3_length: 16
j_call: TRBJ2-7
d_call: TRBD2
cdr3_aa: ASDTSGLAGGSSYEQY

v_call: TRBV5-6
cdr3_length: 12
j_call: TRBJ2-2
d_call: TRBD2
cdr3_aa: ASTVKSGSRELF

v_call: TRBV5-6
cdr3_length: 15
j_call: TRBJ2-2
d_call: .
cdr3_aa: ASSLGLRAAQAGELF

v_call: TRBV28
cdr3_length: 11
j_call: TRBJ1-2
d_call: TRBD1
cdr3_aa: ASSLDRGRGYT

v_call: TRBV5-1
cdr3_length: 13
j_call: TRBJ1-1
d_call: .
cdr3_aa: ASSLGHGINTEAF

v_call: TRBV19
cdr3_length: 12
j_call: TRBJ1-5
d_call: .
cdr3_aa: ASRRGGHNQPQH

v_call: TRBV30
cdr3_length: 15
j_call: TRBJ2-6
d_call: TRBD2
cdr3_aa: AWIVPSGVSGANVLT

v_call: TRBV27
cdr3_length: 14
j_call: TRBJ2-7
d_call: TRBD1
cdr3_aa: ASSRQGSRGWGEQY

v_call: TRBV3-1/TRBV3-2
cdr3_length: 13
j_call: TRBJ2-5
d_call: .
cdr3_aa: ASSQELSAQETQY

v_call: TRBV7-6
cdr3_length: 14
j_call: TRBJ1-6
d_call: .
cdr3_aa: ASSLAPRGGNSPLH